Below, 20 T cell receptor beta chains from the same sample are listed, as sequenced in a study of blood T cells in healthy people across ages (dated by TCRdb to between 2014 and 2017). Libraries were built with 5' RACE. Instrument on record: Illumina HiSeq 2500. A second PCR of 7 to 11 cycles was performed with a sample-barcoded 5' primer and a J-beta primer mix. Using fastp at Q25 and MiXCR, TCRdb reprocessed the public reads and kept productive beta chains. Every entry covers one CDR3 protein and lists the most common genes and DNA from its rows. The sample records 890,000 or so distinct CDR3 sequences, about 62% of which are singletons. The ten largest clones take up roughly 26% of the sample. Input material: blood. The receptors were gathered from a man aged 30 to 39 in good health.

This clonotype occurred once. V and J are TRBV20-1 and TRBJ2-3, with 10 bases aligning to TRBD2. This CDR3 region has 15 residues. Germline CDR1 and CDR2: DFQATT and SNEGSKA (reference sequence). The ends lost 0 bases at V and 2 bases at J; junction bases unmatched: 2. DNA for the CDR3: TGCAGTGCTAGAGAACTAGCGGGGAACACAGATACGCAGTATTTT. Translated: CSARELAGNTDTQYF.

The V and J genes are TRBV11-1 and TRBJ1-4; tentative D call: TRBD1 (5 bases). The CDR3 spans 16 residues. From germline, CDR1 is SGHAT and CDR2 FQDESV (reference sequence). V shed 2 bases and J shed 1 base, with 11 bases lying between them. The CDR3 DNA sequence: TGTGCCAGCAGCTTATTCGGACACTTAACTAATGAAAAACTGTTTTTT. Translation gives CASSLFGHLTNEKLFF.

This chain connects TRBV27 to TRBJ2-7, with 8 bases identical to TRBD1. This CDR3 contains 15 residues. From germline, CDR1 is MNHEY and CDR2 SMNVEV (reference sequence). V gave up 1 base and J gave up 6 bases; unmatched junction bases: 8. For the CDR3, the DNA is TGTGCCAGCAGTTTATGGCAGGGGGCTGAGGGCGAGCAGTACTTC. Encoded protein: CASSLWQGAEGEQYF.

Comments on this clonotype: The CDR3 does not end in the conserved phenylalanine or tryptophan, so this is likely a read error. The CDR3 region is CASSLERGNTDTQYI. CDR3 coding DNA: TGCGCCAGCAGCCTGGAGAGGGGAAACACAGATACGCAGTATATT. The chain employs TRBV5-1 and TRBJ2-3; D may correspond to TRBD1 or TRBD2 (5 bases each). CDR1 SGHRS and CDR2 YFSETQ come from the germline V gene. Trimming stripped 4 bases from V and 2 bases from J, with 14 bases between. CDR3 size: 15 residues.

This clonotype was seen more than once but under ten times. The CDR3 DNA is TGTGCCAGCAGCGTAGGCCTGAGCTCCTACAATGAGCAGTTCTTC. Encoded protein: CASSVGLSSYNEQFF. V is TRBV9 and J is TRBJ2-1; no reliable D call. The ends were cut back, 0 bases at V and 0 bases at J, with 7 bases in the middle. Germline V gives CDR1 SGDLS, CDR2 YYNGEE. This CDR3 is 15 amino acids long.

This chain joins TRBV6-5 and TRBJ2-5; D unresolved. The CDR3 totals 15 residues. V lost 2 bases to trimming and J lost 3 bases, with 13 bases between them. Per the germline V gene, CDR1 is MNHEY and CDR2 is SVGAGI. Here the CDR3 DNA reads TGTGCCAGCAGTTACCGACTTGATAGGAAAGAGACCCAGTACTTC. This encodes CASSYRLDRKETQYF.

The V call is TRBV4-2, the J call TRBJ2-5; 9 nucleotides align to TRBD1. The DNA end is more similar to TRBJ2-7, so the J call may be wrong. CDR1 and CDR2 (germline): LGHNA, YNFKEQ. The CDR3 has 15 amino acids. The CDR3 is CASSPFGQGTYEQYF. The CDR3 DNA sequence: TGTGCCAGCAGCCCCTTTGGACAGGGGACCTACGAGCAGTACTTC.

Remarks on this clonotype: Its ends do not fully match the called genes, so a read error is possible. This CDR3 reads CTSSPGVMNTEAFF. Written as DNA, the CDR3 is TGTACCAGCAGTCCGGGAGTCATGAACACTGAAGCTTTCTTT. The V and J genes are TRBV28 and TRBJ1-1; D is unclear. The CDR3 contains 14 residues. The germline CDR1 and CDR2 sequences are MDHEN and SYDVKM.

The CDR3 region is CATSRDSGTGYGYTF. CDR3 nucleotide sequence: TGTGCCACCAGCAGAGATTCGGGGACAGGGTATGGCTACACCTTC. V gene TRBV15 combines with J gene TRBJ1-2; TRBD1 matches at 9 bases. Losses at the gene ends were 0 bases for V and 5 bases for J; bases not matched to a gene: 4. This CDR3 comprises 15 residues. CDR1 LNHNV and CDR2 YYDKDF come from the germline V gene (reference sequence).

This clonotype was seen just once. The rearrangement uses TRBV15 and TRBJ2-7; 8 bases are shared with TRBD2. Germline assignment: CDR1 LNHNV and CDR2 YYDKDF (reference sequence). With 4 bases clipped from V and 3 bases from J, the junction kept 2 bases outside the gene matches. This CDR3 region has 13 residues. The CDR3 protein is CATSISGGYEQYF. CDR3 coding DNA: TGTGCCACCAGCATAAGCGGGGGCTACGAGCAGTACTTC.

This chain uses TRBV27 with TRBJ2-7, with TRBD1 matching 9 bases. V lost 2 bases, J lost 11 bases, and 13 bases stayed unmatched. CDR1 is MNHEY, CDR2 SMNVEV, per germline (reference sequence). The CDR3 is 15 amino acids. CDR3 sequence reads: CASSLTGGALRGEYF. The CDR3 coding sequence is TGTGCCAGCAGTTTAACAGGGGGCGCATTGCGTGGGGAGTACTTC.

The chain uses TRBV7-9 and TRBJ1-2; the match to TRBD1 covers 8 bases. V lost 3 bases and J lost 8; bases outside the gene matches: 11. CDR1 SEHNR and CDR2 FQNEAQ come from the germline V gene (reference sequence). CDR3 size: 15 residues. CDR3 protein: CASSFGQGLVEGYTF. The CDR3 DNA follows: TGTGCCAGCAGCTTCGGACAGGGATTGGTAGAAGGCTACACCTTC.

There are a few counts of this clonotype. The V call is TRBV6-6, the J call TRBJ2-1, with D possibly TRBD1 on 6 matching bases. Per germline, CDR1 MNHNY and CDR2 SVGAGI (reference sequence). The CDR3 spans 17 residues. V was shortened by 2 bases and J by 3 bases, with 17 bases between the two germline ends. CDR3 amino acids: CASSYPLTGTSYNEQFF. Here the CDR3 DNA reads TGTGCCAGCAGTTACCCCCTGACAGGCACAAGCTACAATGAGCAGTTCTTC.

The CDR3 region is CASSLALGTGVTDTQYF. DNA of the CDR3: TGTGCCAGCAGCTTAGCCCTAGGGACAGGGGTGACAGATACGCAGTATTTT. The genes are TRBV7-2 and TRBJ2-3, with TRBD1 matching 10 bases. The CDR3 extends over 17 amino acids. Trimming cost V 0 bases and J 3 bases; bases outside gene matches: 6. The germline V gene has CDR1 SGHTA and CDR2 FQGNSA. The full variable domain, its missing parts supplied by reference TRBV7-2 and TRBJ2-3, is GAGVSQSPSNKVTEKGKDVELRCDPISGHTALYWYRQSLGQGLEFLIYFQGNSAPDKSGLPSDRFSAERTGGSVSTLTIQRTQQEDSAVYLCASSLALGTGVTDTQYFGPGTRLTVL.

The rearrangement links TRBV9 to TRBJ1-1, with D uncertain. Germline V gene sequence: CDR1 SGDLS, CDR2 YYNGEE. The CDR3 is made up of 14 amino acids. Trimming took 2 bases from V and 0 from J, leaving 8 bases between them. CDR3 residues: CASSVDGMNTEAFF. The CDR3 DNA reads TGTGCCAGCAGCGTTGACGGGATGAACACTGAAGCTTTCTTT.

Here the CDR3 reads CASRTDIHNIQYF. In DNA, the CDR3 is TGTGCCAGCAGGACGGACATTCACAACATTCAGTACTTC. J is TRBJ2-5 and V is TRBV6-2 or TRBV6-3, with a tentative D call TRBD1 (5 bases). The J call may be mistaken, given a closer DNA end match to TRBJ2-4. The V gene's germline CDR1 is MNHEY and CDR2 SVGEGT. This CDR3 is built from 13 residues.

This clonotype was observed a few times. The chain has TRBV7-9 and TRBJ1-4; D is uncertain. The CDR3 has 15 residues. Between the trimmed V and J ends, which lost 5 bases and 3 bases, there was a span of 13 bases. The germline V gene has CDR1 SEHNR and CDR2 FQNEAQ (reference sequence). The CDR3 DNA is TGTGCCAGCAGCCCCACAGCCGGATCTAATGAAAAACTGTTTTTT. Protein sequence: CASSPTAGSNEKLFF. Full variable domain (rest looked up from reference TRBV7-9 and TRBJ1-4): DTGVSQNPRHKITKRGQNVTFRCDPISEHNRLYWYRQTLGQGPEFLTYFQNEAQLEKSRLLSDRFSAERPKGSFSTLEIQRTEQGDSAMYLCASSPTAGSNEKLFFGSGTQLSVL.

The V gene is TRBV20-1, the J gene TRBJ2-3, with D unresolved. V was pared by 0 bases and J by 5 bases, with 6 bases between. The CDR3 has 12 residues. Germline CDR1 is DFQATT and CDR2 is SNEGSKA (reference sequence). The CDR3, as DNA: TGCAGTGCTAGAGAGGGCCTAGATACGCAGTATTTT. It translates to CSAREGLDTQYF.

This clonotype was counted a single time. The J gene is TRBJ2-7, the V gene TRBV2, with D perhaps matching TRBD2 (5 bases). Looked up from germline, CDR1 is SNHLY and CDR2 is FYNNEI. This CDR3 has 14 residues. V was shortened by 1 base and J by 4 bases, with 11 bases between the two germline ends. In DNA, the CDR3 is TGTGCCAGCAGTGAAGGACCGGGGAAATACGAGCAGTACTTC. Translated: CASSEGPGKYEQYF.

This clonotype was recorded many times. The chain has TRBV27 and TRBJ1-2; a possible D gene is TRBD1 (5 bases). V was clipped by 5 bases and J by 3 bases, with 10 bases between them. The CDR3 extends over 13 amino acids. Germline values: CDR1 MNHEY, CDR2 SMNVEV (reference sequence). The CDR3 region is CASSPDSYYGYTF. The CDR3 DNA follows: TGTGCCAGCAGTCCCGACAGCTACTATGGCTACACCTTC.